A single TCR beta chain is shown here with its context. The data derive from a study of regulatory T cells in long-lasting Graves disease. Time point indicated: persistent/refractory GD, antithyroid drugs over 5 years with positive TRAb. From PBMCs, RNA was extracted and then used to make the TCR library. Sequencing libraries for TCR beta were prepared with iRepertoire HTBI primers and Arm-PCR of CDR3 regions. TCRdb reprocessed the multiplex PCR reads via MiXCR and lists one record per CDR3 protein. The table includes roughly 490,000 distinct CDR3 sequences, 22% detected once. The receptor's source is a female donor with Graves disease. The sample here was peripheral blood mononuclear cells (PBMCs), taken when the disease was refractory, from a patient treated with antithyroid drugs.

The CDR3 nucleotides read TGTGCCAGCACTCCAAGCCATTCCTACAATGAGCAGTTCTTC. Protein sequence: CASTPSHSYNEQFF. The V and J genes are TRBV28 and TRBJ2-1; D is unresolved. This CDR3 has 14 amino acids. The germline V gene encodes CDR1 MDHEN and CDR2 SYDVKM. Trimming left V 7 bases short and J 1 base short, with 11 bases between.